Each of the 30 T cell receptor beta chains below was sequenced from the same sample in a study of blood T cell repertoires in COVID-19 (dated by TCRdb to 2018 to 2020). Libraries were constructed by the immunoSEQ multiplex PCR assay. TCRdb holds this immuneACCESS table with in-frame rearrangements only. Some clones are missing; in checked studies, unresolved V genes explain under half, and the rest has no known cause. Here the sample has roughly 220,000 clones; 84% occur a single time. Of the sample, approximately 6.5% falls within the top ten clones. Sequences were obtained from PBMCs or T cells enriched from blood (not recorded which). The receptor set was obtained from a woman in her 40s who had recovered from COVID-19.

The V and J genes are TRBV9 and TRBJ2-1, with a tentative D call TRBD2 (7 bases). Germline CDR1 SGDLS, CDR2 YYNGEE. V lost 0 bases and J 9 bases, leaving 19 bases between the germline ends. The CDR3 is 16 amino acids. CDR3 nucleotides: TGTGCCAGCAGCGTAGTTGCGGGGGCAGGCATGTTTGAGCAGTTCTTC. Protein product: CASSVVAGAGMFEQFF.

A few counts support this clone. The V call is TRBV7-2, the J call TRBJ2-4; D is possibly TRBD1 (6 bases). The CDR3 length is 13 residues. CDR1 and CDR2 from the germline V gene are SGHTA and FQGNSA. V lost 3 bases and J 7 bases, leaving 10 bases between the germline ends. CDR3 bases: TGTGCCAGCAGCTTGGGCAGGGGCAACATTCAGTACTTC. Residues: CASSLGRGNIQYF.

The genes are TRBV29-1 and TRBJ2-3; 9 bases map to TRBD2. J lost 1 base, V lost 0 bases, and 11 bases had no gene match. The CDR3 has 18 amino acids. The germline gives CDR1 SQVTM, CDR2 ANQGSEA. The CDR3 region is CSVEDITLAGGRTDTQYF. The CDR3 DNA is TGCAGCGTTGAAGATATTACTCTGGCGGGAGGGCGCACAGATACGCAGTATTTT.

This clone was recorded a few times. The V and J genes are TRBV5-5 and TRBJ2-3, with a weak D call TRBD2 (6 bases). This CDR3 spans 14 amino acids. CDR1 is SGHKS, CDR2 YYEKEE, per germline (reference sequence). The ends were cut back, 0 bases at V and 6 bases at J, with 11 bases in the middle. CDR3 in DNA: TGTGCCAGCAGCTTGGCAGGGAGGCCTGATACGCAGTATTTT. Its protein is CASSLAGRPDTQYF.

The chain is built from TRBV10-3 and TRBJ1-1; TRBD1 matches 8 bases. The V gene's germline CDR1 is ENHRY and CDR2 SYGVKD. Germline trimming cut 3 bases from V and 1 base from J; bases unmatched to any gene: 4. The CDR3 has 15 amino acids. Written as DNA, the CDR3 is TGTGCCATCAGTGAAGTAGACAGGGGGAACACTGAAGCTTTCTTT. Translating it yields CAISEVDRGNTEAFF.

This sequence joins TRBV2 and TRBJ1-4; D is undetermined. The V gene's germline CDR1 is SNHLY and CDR2 FYNNEI. Trimming removed 5 bases from V and 8 bases from J, with 15 bases in between. The length of the CDR3 is 14 residues. This CDR3 reads CASSPAGPLEKLFF. CDR3 in DNA: TGTGCCAGCAGTCCTGCGGGCCCGCTAGAAAAACTGTTTTTT.

The rearrangement joins TRBV5-1 to TRBJ1-2; D unresolved. Germline-derived CDR1 and CDR2 are SGHRS and YFSETQ. The CDR3 has 14 residues. The ends were cut back, 0 bases at V and 0 bases at J, with 6 bases in the middle. CDR3 in DNA: TGCGCCAGCAGCTTGGACATTTCTAACTATGGCTACACCTTC. This gives the protein CASSLDISNYGYTF.

The chain is built from TRBV28 and TRBJ2-2; D remains ambiguous. Trimming stripped 7 bases from V and 4 bases from J, with 7 bases between. Per the germline V gene, CDR1 is MDHEN and CDR2 is SYDVKM. The CDR3 has 12 amino acids. The CDR3 DNA is TGTGCCAGCACCCCCGGCACCGGGGAGCTGTTTTTT. Its protein product is CASTPGTGELFF.

The chain has TRBV5-1 and TRBJ2-2; 11 bases are shared with TRBD1. The V gene end was trimmed by 0 bases and the J gene end by 4 bases; junction bases not matched to a gene: 8. The CDR3 runs to 18 residues. Germline V gene sequence: CDR1 SGHRS, CDR2 YFSETQ. CDR3 region: CASSLAPGTGGATGELFF. CDR3 sequence (DNA): TGCGCCAGCAGCTTGGCCCCTGGGACAGGGGGGGCCACCGGGGAGCTGTTTTTT.

This clone was seen only a few times. V gene TRBV7-8 combines with J gene TRBJ2-3; D is ambiguous. This CDR3 region has 16 residues. Deletions cut 5 bases from V and 7 bases from J, with 22 bases between. The V gene's germline CDR1 is SGHVS and CDR2 FQNEAQ. The CDR3 bases are TGTGCCAGCAGCACCCACCTCGGCGGTGGTGCGAATACGCAGTATTTT. Residues: CASSTHLGGGANTQYF.

The V gene is TRBV12-3 or TRBV12-4, the J gene TRBJ1-2, with D perhaps TRBD1 (5 bases). V was cut by 3 bases and J by 8 bases, with 10 bases left in between. CDR3 length: 12 amino acids. The DNA for the CDR3 is TGTGCCAGCAGTTTTGGAGGGGCCGGCTACACCTTC. Translation: CASSFGGAGYTF.

This sequence joins TRBV6-2 or TRBV6-3 and TRBJ2-7; 13 bases are shared with TRBD2. Germline CDR1 and CDR2: MNHEY and SVGEGT. This CDR3 spans 18 amino acids. With V trimmed by 6 bases and J by 2 bases, 13 bases remained unmatched. As DNA, the CDR3 is TGTGCCAGCAGCCGAGGAACTAGCGGGAGGGGAAGACCCTACGAGCAGTACGTC. It codes for CASSRGTSGRGRPYEQYV.

The rearrangement links TRBV11-2 to TRBJ2-1; the D gene is possibly TRBD1 (6 bases). Deletions cut 6 bases from V and 10 bases from J, with 10 bases between. The CDR3 loop spans 11 amino acids. The germline V gene has CDR1 SGHAT and CDR2 FQNNGV. CDR3 in amino acids: CASRGAKEQFF. The CDR3 DNA follows: TGTGCCAGCAGGGGGGCCAAGGAGCAGTTCTTC.

CDR3 sequence (DNA): TGTGCCTGGAGCACGACCGACCCGACAGGGAGGTACACTGAAGCTTTCTTT. Its protein product is CAWSTTDPTGRYTEAFF. V is TRBV30 and J is TRBJ1-1; TRBD1 agrees at 7 bases. This CDR3 has 17 amino acids. CDR1 is GTSNPN, CDR2 SVGIG, per germline (reference sequence). The trim removed 3 bases at V and 3 bases at J, leaving 16 bases unmatched.

This sequence joins TRBV30 and TRBJ2-5, with 7 bases identical to TRBD1. With V trimmed by 2 bases and J by 5 bases, 5 bases remained unmatched. Germline V gives CDR1 GTSNPN, CDR2 SVGIG (reference sequence). This CDR3 region has 13 residues. Here the CDR3 reads CAWSWTGGETQYF. The DNA of the CDR3 is TGTGCCTGGAGTTGGACAGGAGGTGAGACCCAGTACTTC.

The chain has TRBV6-7 and TRBJ1-2; perhaps TRBD1 as D (6 bases). TRBV6-7 is marked as an open reading frame, function uncertain. The CDR3 extends over 13 amino acids. Trimming took 6 bases from V and 3 from J, leaving 11 bases between them. CDR3 sequence reads: CASSSDRYYGYTF. Here the CDR3 DNA reads TGTGCCAGCAGCTCCGACAGGTACTATGGCTACACCTTC.

The chain links TRBV21-1 to TRBJ1-5. TRBV21-1 is reported as a pseudogene. The length of the CDR3 is 14 residues. CDR3 sequence reads: CATPDWRGNQPQHF. DNA of the CDR3: TGTGCCACCCCGGACTGGAGGGGCAATCAGCCCCAGCATTTT.

This sequence joins TRBV7-8 and TRBJ2-1; 8 bases map to TRBD1. Unmatched junction bases numbered 7, after V lost 2 bases and J lost 7 bases. Germline V gene lookup returns CDR1 SGHVS and CDR2 FQNEAQ. The CDR3 covers 15 residues. DNA for the CDR3: TGTGCCAGCAGCTTACTGGCAGGGGGCAGGAATGAGCAGTTCTTC. Protein: CASSLLAGGRNEQFF.

The chain links TRBV4-2 to TRBJ2-3; possibly TRBD2 for D (5 bases). The germline V and J ends were trimmed by 0 bases and 4 bases, with 17 bases remaining between them. Per germline, CDR1 LGHNA and CDR2 YNFKEQ. This CDR3 region has 17 residues. CDR3 sequence: CASSQDPAAKGADTQYF. CDR3 DNA sequence: TGTGCCAGCAGCCAAGATCCAGCGGCCAAAGGCGCAGATACGCAGTATTTT.

The V call is TRBV9, the J call TRBJ1-1; D not certain. V shed 4 bases and J shed 1 base, with 17 bases lying between them. CDR1 and CDR2 (germline): SGDLS, YYNGEE. This CDR3 contains 16 residues. The CDR3 nucleotides are TGTGCCAGCAGCCCCACCCAAGCGGGGTGGAACACTGAAGCTTTCTTT. This sequence encodes CASSPTQAGWNTEAFF.

The genes are TRBV19 and TRBJ1-5; unclear D gene. CDR1 is LNHDA and CDR2 is SQIVND in the germline V gene (reference sequence). The CDR3 length is 16 residues. V was pared by 5 bases and J by 0 bases, with 14 bases between. The CDR3 DNA follows: TGTGCCAGTAGTGTTGACTACTACGGTAGCAATCAGCCCCAGCATTTT. It is translated as CASSVDYYGSNQPQHF.

In this sample, this clone turned up many times. Other DNA sequences within the sample encode an identical CDR3. The V call is TRBV19, the J call TRBJ1-1; D is unresolved. The CDR3 covers 12 residues. V lost 5 bases and J 1 base, leaving 5 bases between the germline ends. Germline V CDR1 and CDR2: LNHDA, SQIVND (reference sequence). In DNA, the CDR3 is TGTGCCAGTAGTTTCCGGAACACTGAAGCTTTCTTT. It is translated as CASSFRNTEAFF. Combining the CDR3 with reference TRBV19 and TRBJ1-1 gives the whole variable domain DGGITQSPKYLFRKEGQNVTLSCEQNLNHDAMYWYRQDPGQGLRLIYYSQIVNDFQKGDIAEGYSVSREKKESFPLTVTSAQKNPTAFYLCASSFRNTEAFFGQGTRLTVV.

V is TRBV5-1 and J is TRBJ2-3; a weak D match, TRBD2 (7 bases). Germline CDR1 SGHRS, CDR2 YFSETQ. V gave up 3 bases and J gave up 2 bases, with 16 bases separating them. The CDR3 is made up of 16 amino acids. DNA for the CDR3: TGCGCCAGCAGCTGGAGGGGGGGAGTAGTCACAGATACGCAGTATTTT. It specifies CASSWRGGVVTDTQYF.

V usage is TRBV7-2 and J usage is TRBJ1-2; D might be TRBD1 (6 bases). The CDR3 has 17 residues. Trimming left V 3 bases short and J 3 bases short, with 20 bases between. Germline lookup yields CDR1 SGHTA and CDR2 FQGNSA. The DNA for the CDR3 is TGTGCCAGCAGCTTCTTTTCCTCCGGGACAACATACTATGGCTACACCTTC. This sequence encodes CASSFFSSGTTYYGYTF. Full variable domain (remainder filled in from reference TRBV7-2 and TRBJ1-2): GAGVSQSPSNKVTEKGKDVELRCDPISGHTALYWYRQSLGQGLEFLIYFQGNSAPDKSGLPSDRFSAERTGGSVSTLTIQRTQQEDSAVYLCASSFFSSGTTYYGYTFGSGTRLTVV.

The rearrangement links TRBV12-3 or TRBV12-4 to TRBJ1-1; D unclear. This CDR3 spans 13 amino acids. Trimming pared 3 bases from V and 6 bases from J, leaving 11 bases between. This CDR3 reads CASSFLGLAEAFF. The DNA of the CDR3 is TGTGCCAGCAGTTTCTTGGGCTTGGCTGAAGCTTTCTTT.

The rearrangement uses TRBV9 and TRBJ2-3; D may be TRBD2 (5 bases). Germline CDR1 and CDR2: SGDLS and YYNGEE. The CDR3 is made up of 16 amino acids. Deletions cut 0 bases from V and 4 bases from J, with 15 bases between. CDR3 sequence (DNA): TGTGCCAGCAGCGTAGGGCCTAGCCCTAGGGCAGATACGCAGTATTTT. This sequence encodes CASSVGPSPRADTQYF.

In this sample, this clone turned up many times. V and J are TRBV19 and TRBJ1-5; tentative D call: TRBD1 (6 bases). This CDR3 has 15 residues. Trimming left V 2 bases short and J 9 bases short, with 17 bases between. CDR1 is LNHDA, CDR2 SQIVND, per germline (reference sequence). The CDR3 DNA is TGTGCCAGTAGTATAAAGCGGGGGGCGGTGGTGCCCCAGCATTTT. It translates to CASSIKRGAVVPQHF.

V gene TRBV30 combines with J gene TRBJ2-2; D remains unclear. In germline, CDR1 is GTSNPN, CDR2 SVGIG (reference sequence). Trimming stripped 2 bases from V and 7 bases from J, with 8 bases between. The CDR3 loop spans 12 amino acids. The CDR3 sequence is CAWSFSHGELFF. In DNA, the CDR3 is TGTGCCTGGAGTTTTTCCCACGGGGAGCTGTTTTTT.

In its sample, this clone was seen once. V and J are TRBV2 and TRBJ2-3; 10 bases match TRBD2. J was trimmed by 7 bases and V by 6 bases; bases with no gene match: 4. The CDR3 totals 13 residues. In germline, CDR1 is SNHLY, CDR2 FYNNEI. CDR3 protein: CASSSGRGNTQYF. For the CDR3, the DNA is TGTGCCAGCAGCAGCGGGAGGGGAAATACGCAGTATTTT.

This chain uses TRBV21-1 with TRBJ2-7; the table assigns TRBD1, which was not confirmed against the DNA. TRBV21-1 corresponds to a pseudogene. The CDR3 runs to 20 residues. The CDR3 nucleotides are TGTGCCAGCAGCAAAGCGAAAACCCAAGGACAGGGGGTGCTCCTCTACGAGCAGTACGTC. As protein: CASSKAKTQGQGVLLYEQYV.